At least ten counts were recorded for the clone carrying this T cell receptor beta chain. Antigen: not known. Trimming left V 4 bases short and J 3 bases short, with 15 bases between. Per germline, CDR1 LNHDA and CDR2 SQIVND (reference sequence). This CDR3 has 15 amino acids. This sample was included in a study of CD8+CD57+ T cells in acquired aplastic anemia. Study background: Recorded DNA amounts for sorted CD4+ and CD8+ cells had an average of roughly 3.4 ug. General study results and limits: Patients and controls shared just under 30 CD8+ CDR3 sequences.

Template material for TCR beta VDJ and CDR3 profiling consisted of genomic DNA. TCRdb processed the reads anew with MiXCR; each CDR3 protein has one entry. The table includes around 250,000 distinct CDR3 sequences, around three fifths detected once. The sample consisted of sorted CD4+, CD8+, or CD8+CD57+ T cells (not recorded which) from PBMCs. The chain employs TRBV19 and TRBJ2-5, with a possible D match to TRBD1 (5 bases). This sequence was found in a human donor with severe aplastic anemia or a healthy control (not recorded which). CDR3 amino acids: CASSRGPPPKETQYF. The CDR3 DNA sequence: TGTGCCAGTAGTAGGGGCCCACCGCCCAAAGAGACCCAGTACTTC.